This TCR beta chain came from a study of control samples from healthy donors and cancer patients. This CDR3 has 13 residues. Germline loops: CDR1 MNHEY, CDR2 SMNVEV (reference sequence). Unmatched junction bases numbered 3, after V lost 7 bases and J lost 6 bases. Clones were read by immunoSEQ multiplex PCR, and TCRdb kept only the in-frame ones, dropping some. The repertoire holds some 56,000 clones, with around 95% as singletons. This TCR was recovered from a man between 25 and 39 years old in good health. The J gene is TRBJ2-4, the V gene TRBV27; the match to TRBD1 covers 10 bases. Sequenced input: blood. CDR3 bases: TGTGCCAGCACGGGACAGGGGAGAAACATTCAGTACTTC. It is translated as CASTGQGRNIQYF.